The entry below gives a single T cell receptor (beta chain) sequence along with its context. Each CDR3 protein gets one entry after TCRdb re-called the RACE reads with MiXCR. The sample consists of some 170,000 distinct CDR3 sequences, approximately 20% of them appearing once. Time point specified: patch test 1, 2 weeks after DPC sensitization. Treatment in this sample: therapeutic diphenylcyclopropenone sensitization with weekly scalp DPC. Germline V gives CDR1 DFQATT, CDR2 SNEGSKA (reference sequence). V trimming: 0 bases; J trimming: 7 bases; junction bases outside the gene matches: 6. The CDR3 has 15 residues. The data were obtained in a study of human T cells and chemical hapten exposure.

This sequence originates from a woman in her 50s with alopecia areata. Some clones in this sample may be carry-over from other donors' samples. The material was whole blood, obtained in connection with sensitization to the hapten diphenylcyclopropenone (DPC). The chain has TRBV20-1 and TRBJ1-4, with TRBD1 identical over 9 bases. The CDR3 DNA is TGCAGTGCTAGAGACCCGACAGGGGGAAGTGAAAAACTGTTTTTT. This sequence encodes CSARDPTGGSEKLFF.